This T cell receptor beta chain was retrieved from a study of blood T cell repertoires in COVID-19. Study-level background: The study drew acute and convalescent COVID-19 samples from the United States, Italy and Spain. The cDNA or gDNA used as material had been derived from T cells, B-cell-depleted T cells, or PBMCs.

Germline CDR1 is SGHTA and CDR2 is FQGNSA. This CDR3 is 13 amino acids long. V shed 5 bases and J shed 10 bases, with 17 bases lying between them. Those enrolled, adults aged roughly 18 to 95 years, came from 20 to 25 US areas. Authors' analysis steps: Amplifying reference gene primers gave estimates of nucleated cell counts. The method was immunoSEQ multiplex PCR; TCRdb's version includes in-frame clones alone and lacks a portion of them. V and J calls and clone size are given by that table; D and trimming were obtained from the DNA. The table includes about 150,000 clones, 86% detected once. Sample: PBMCs or T cells enriched from blood (not recorded which). The chain joins TRBV7-2 to TRBJ1-1; a possible D gene is TRBD1 (6 bases). The clonotype originates from a man aged 45 to 65 who had recovered from COVID-19. The CDR3 region is CASSRENRDSAFF. DNA for the CDR3: TGTGCCAGCAGCCGCGAGAACAGGGATTCAGCTTTCTTT.